The 18 T cell receptor beta chains given below trace back to one sample, sequenced in a study of human T cells and chemical hapten exposure. Sample time point: healthy volunteer bleed at 6 weeks. RNA extraction used unfractionated whole blood as the source of total RNA. MiXCR, run by TCRdb on the RACE reads, gives a single entry per CDR3 protein. The data contain about 77,000 distinct CDR3 sequences, approximately 8.1% of them singletons. Sequenced sample: whole blood. The receptors here all came from a female donor in good health. Some clones in this sample may be carry-over from other donors' samples.

Ten or more counts support this clonotype. The rearrangement uses TRBV7-9 and TRBJ2-7; possibly TRBD2 for D (5 bases). The V gene's germline CDR1 is SEHNR and CDR2 FQNEAQ (reference sequence). Trimming removed 6 bases at V and 4 bases at J, with 13 bases between. The CDR3 has 13 amino acids. CDR3 protein: CASRGYGEYEQYF. The CDR3 DNA reads TGTGCCAGCAGAGGTTATGGGGAGTACGAGCAGTACTTC.

This clonotype was seen only a few times. The chain links TRBV29-1 to TRBJ2-3; 9 nucleotides agree with TRBD2. The CDR3 extends over 14 amino acids. V gave up 3 bases and J gave up 3 bases; unmatched junction bases: 4. Germline V CDR1 and CDR2: SQVTM, ANQGSEA. The CDR3 reads CSVESAGGTDTQYF. CDR3 sequence (DNA): TGCAGCGTTGAGTCTGCGGGGGGGACAGATACGCAGTATTTT.

This clonotype appeared many times. The chain is built from TRBV5-1 and TRBJ2-7; 10 bases map to TRBD1. Germline V gives CDR1 SGHRS, CDR2 YFSETQ. After removal of 2 bases from V and 1 base from J, the junction contained 3 bases not matched to a gene. There are 15 residues in the CDR3. The CDR3 spells CASSFGQGVSYEQYF. The CDR3 DNA reads TGCGCCAGCAGCTTCGGACAGGGGGTGTCCTACGAGCAGTACTTC. Full variable domain (remainder filled in from reference TRBV5-1 and TRBJ2-7): KAGVTQTPRYLIKTRGQQVTLSCSPISGHRSVSWYQQTPGQGLQFLFEYFSETQRNKGNFPGRFSGRQFSNSRSEMNVSTLELGDSALYLCASSFGQGVSYEQYFGPGTRLTVT.

This clonotype was counted at least ten times. The rearrangement joins TRBV5-1 to TRBJ1-1, with D possibly matching TRBD1 (6 bases). V was trimmed by 0 bases and J by 4 bases, leaving 10 bases between them. The CDR3 is 14 amino acids. Germline V gives CDR1 SGHRS, CDR2 YFSETQ. For the CDR3, the DNA is TGCGCCAGCAGCTTGGAGAGGGGGAGCACTGAAGCTTTCTTT. It is translated as CASSLERGSTEAFF.

This clonotype was counted a few times. The chain employs TRBV7-8 and TRBJ1-2; weak D call: TRBD1 (6 bases). The CDR3 is 14 residues long. CDR1 and CDR2 from the germline V gene are SGHVS and FQNEAQ. V was trimmed by 2 bases and J by 4 bases, leaving 11 bases between them. In DNA form, the CDR3 reads TGTGCCAGCAGCTTAAGGACAGCGCTCTATGGCTACACCTTC. It codes for CASSLRTALYGYTF.

This clonotype appeared a few times. The chain carries TRBV27 and TRBJ1-4; perhaps TRBD1 as D (6 bases). Per the germline V gene, CDR1 is MNHEY and CDR2 is SMNVEV (reference sequence). The CDR3 is 15 residues long. V gave up 3 bases and J gave up 8 bases, with 16 bases separating them. The CDR3 region has the DNA TGTGCCAGCAGTTTCCTGCCACTTGGGGGCGAAAAACTGTTTTTT. Amino acid sequence: CASSFLPLGGEKLFF.

The chain is built from TRBV6-2 or TRBV6-3 and TRBJ2-3; D not resolved. The CDR3 runs 15 residues. Germline V gives CDR1 MNHEY, CDR2 SVGEGT. V lost 5 bases, J lost 1 base, and 13 bases lay in between. The CDR3 DNA sequence: TGTGCCAGCAGTCGATTAGGTGGCGGCACAGATACGCAGTATTTT. Translation gives CASSRLGGGTDTQYF.

This clonotype appeared a few times. The V call is TRBV4-3, the J call TRBJ2-3; 7 nucleotides match TRBD1. This CDR3 has 12 amino acids. V was clipped by 11 bases and J by 6 bases; unmatched bases: 8. Germline V gives CDR1 LGHNA, CDR2 YSLEER. The CDR3 DNA reads as TGCGCCTTTCGAGGGGGCGGGGATACGCAGTATTTT. Amino acid sequence: CAFRGGGDTQYF.

This clonotype showed up many times. The chain combines TRBV28 with TRBJ1-4; 9 bases agree with TRBD1. The CDR3 totals 15 residues. CDR1 and CDR2 from the germline V gene are MDHEN and SYDVKM. V was clipped by 4 bases and J by 7 bases; unmatched bases: 7. CDR3 DNA sequence: TGTGCCAGCAGTTCGCCCGGGACAGGGCGTGAAAAACTGTTTTTT. Protein: CASSSPGTGREKLFF.

This clonotype has at least ten counts. This chain joins TRBV6-5 and TRBJ2-3, with a possible D match to TRBD1 (6 bases). The CDR3 has 15 residues. From germline, CDR1 is MNHEY and CDR2 SVGAGI. Trimming cost V 6 bases and J 4 bases, with 17 bases left between them. The CDR3 loop reads CASSTVHRAADTQYF. The CDR3 coding sequence is TGTGCCAGCAGCACCGTACACAGGGCTGCAGATACGCAGTATTTT.

This clonotype occurred many times. J is TRBJ1-6 and V is TRBV12-3 or TRBV12-4; D is ambiguous. Deletions cut 6 bases from V and 8 bases from J, with 11 bases between. This CDR3 region has 13 residues. This chain's CDR3 is CASSNKGYSPLHF. CDR3 DNA sequence: TGTGCCAGCAGCAATAAGGGCTATTCACCCCTCCACTTT.

This clonotype showed up just a few times. This rearrangement joins TRBV12-3 or TRBV12-4 to TRBJ2-7, with D possibly TRBD2 on 6 matching bases. The CDR3 has 15 residues. Between the trimmed V and J ends, which lost 5 bases and 0 bases, there was a span of 14 bases. The CDR3 bases are TGTGCCAGCAGTCGATCCGGGACTTTCTCCTACGAGCAGTACTTC. As protein: CASSRSGTFSYEQYF.

In its sample, this clonotype was seen a few times. This sequence joins TRBV6-2 or TRBV6-3 and TRBJ2-3; D gene unclear. With 0 bases removed from V and 5 bases from J, the gap between germline ends came to 9 bases. The CDR3 contains 14 residues. In germline, CDR1 is MNHEY, CDR2 SVGEGT. In nucleotides, the CDR3 is TGTGCCAGCAGTTACTCTCTACACCAAGATACGCAGTATTTT. It codes for CASSYSLHQDTQYF.

This clonotype was found many times. The chain is built from TRBV12-3 or TRBV12-4 and TRBJ1-6; D is undetermined. With 6 bases removed from V and 8 bases from J, the gap between germline ends came to 11 bases. This CDR3 is 13 amino acids long. The CDR3 is CASRSPPDSPLHF. CDR3 bases: TGTGCCAGCAGGTCCCCTCCAGATTCACCCCTCCACTTT.

A few counts support this clonotype. The chain joins TRBV4-2 to TRBJ1-3; D unresolved. The CDR3 contains 15 residues. V was pared by 0 bases and J by 5 bases, with 11 bases between. Per germline, CDR1 LGHNA and CDR2 YNFKEQ. The DNA of the CDR3 is TGTGCCAGCAGCCAAGAGTACCGACGGAGAAACACCATATATTTT. Protein product: CASSQEYRRRNTIYF.

Comment on this clonotype: This may arise from a read error, as a much more abundant clone is one base away. The chain recombines TRBV5-4 with TRBJ2-3; D call uncertain. The CDR3 is 14 amino acids. With 3 bases removed from V and 2 bases from J, the gap between germline ends came to 10 bases. The germline gives CDR1 SGHNT, CDR2 YYREEE (reference sequence). CDR3 sequence reads: CASSSTSTTDTQYF. CDR3 nucleotides: TGTGCCAGCAGCTCCACATCGACCACAGATACGCAGTATTTT.

The chain combines TRBV11-2 with TRBJ1-6; D unresolved. The CDR3 sequence is 13 residues long. The V end lost 2 bases, the J end lost 10 bases, and 9 bases lay between the germline ends. Germline V gene lookup returns CDR1 SGHAT and CDR2 FQNNGV. The DNA of the CDR3 is TGTGCCAGCAGCTTAAGCCCCTGGTCACCCCTCCACTTT. Its protein is CASSLSPWSPLHF.

This clonotype was counted many times. This chain uses TRBV6-2 or TRBV6-3 with TRBJ2-3, with D perhaps TRBD1 (5 bases). The CDR3 consists of 11 residues. Trimming pared 5 bases from V and 5 bases from J, leaving 5 bases between. The germline V gene encodes CDR1 MNHEY and CDR2 SVGEGT. Written as DNA, the CDR3 is TGTGCCAGCAGTAGGGGAGATACGCAGTATTTT. Its translation is CASSRGDTQYF.